Presented here are 31 T cell receptor beta chains from one specimen sequenced in a study of blood T cell repertoires in COVID-19. Data came from immunoSEQ multiplex PCR; TCRdb stores just in-frame clones and leaves some out. The repertoire includes roughly 240,000 clones, roughly 83% of them detected once, and approximately 6% sits in the top ten. The sequencing input was peripheral blood. All receptors derive from a woman older than 75 with COVID-19, enrolled during active disease.

CDR3 sequence: CASSRGGGSTEAFF. DNA of the CDR3: TGCGCCAGCTCCCGGGGAGGGGGATCCACTGAAGCTTTCTTT. The chain carries TRBV4-1 and TRBJ1-1; a weak D match, TRBD1 (6 bases). This CDR3 spans 14 amino acids. Germline V gene sequence: CDR1 MGHRA, CDR2 YSYEKL. Trimming removed 8 bases from V and 4 bases from J, with 17 bases in between.

The chain uses TRBV4-2 and TRBJ2-3; a weak D match, TRBD2 (7 bases). The V end lost 4 bases, the J end lost 1 base, and 18 bases lay between the germline ends. The CDR3 is 17 amino acids. Germline V gene lookup returns CDR1 LGHNA and CDR2 YNFKEQ. CDR3 DNA sequence: TGTGCCAGCAGCCGAGAACCGGGGGGCCTTCGCACAGATACGCAGTATTTT. Translating gives CASSREPGGLRTDTQYF.

The J gene is TRBJ1-5, the V gene TRBV7-9; D remains unclear. Germline CDR1 reads SEHNR; CDR2 reads FQNEAQ (reference sequence). V was clipped by 8 bases and J by 2 bases, with 13 bases between them. This CDR3 contains 14 residues. The CDR3 region has the DNA TGTGCCAGCGCGAGGGAGGGCGGCAATCAGCCCCAGCATTTT. It translates to CASAREGGNQPQHF.

The chain combines TRBV3-1 (or the pseudogene TRBV3-2) with TRBJ2-3; D may be TRBD2 (5 bases). With 1 base removed from V and 6 bases from J, the gap between germline ends came to 8 bases. CDR1 LGHDT and CDR2 YNNKEL come from the germline V gene (reference sequence). The CDR3 extends over 13 amino acids. The CDR3 here is CASSQGSGDTQYF. CDR3 sequence (DNA): TGTGCCAGCAGCCAAGGTTCGGGGGATACGCAGTATTTT.

The chain joins TRBV3-1 (or the pseudogene TRBV3-2) to TRBJ1-3; D is possibly TRBD1 (5 bases). The V gene's germline CDR1 is LGHDT and CDR2 YNNKEL (reference sequence). V was cut by 3 bases and J by 3 bases, with 15 bases left in between. The length of the CDR3 is 16 residues. The CDR3 protein is CASSHAGQGFGNTIYF. The CDR3, as DNA: TGTGCCAGCAGCCACGCGGGGCAGGGTTTTGGAAACACCATATATTTT.

The chain carries TRBV3-1 (or the pseudogene TRBV3-2) and TRBJ1-4; no reliable D call. V dropped 4 bases and J dropped 4 bases, with 4 bases sitting between them. The CDR3 has 12 residues. Germline lookup yields CDR1 LGHDT and CDR2 YNNKEL (reference sequence). The CDR3, as DNA: TGTGCCAGCAGCCCCTATAATGAAAAACTGTTTTTT. It is translated as CASSPYNEKLFF.

The rearrangement joins TRBV9 to TRBJ2-3; D perhaps matches TRBD2 (6 bases). The ends were cut back, 0 bases at V and 0 bases at J, with 11 bases in the middle. Germline V gene sequence: CDR1 SGDLS, CDR2 YYNGEE. The CDR3 loop spans 16 amino acids. In DNA, the CDR3 is TGTGCCAGCAGCGTAGTTGGCGGGGCAAGCACAGATACGCAGTATTTT. Translating gives CASSVVGGASTDTQYF. Complete variable domain (other parts from reference TRBV9 and TRBJ2-3): DSGVTQTPKHLITATGQRVTLRCSPRSGDLSVYWYQQSLDQGLQFLIQYYNGEERAKGNILERFSAQQFPDLHSELNLSSLELGDSALYFCASSVVGGASTDTQYFGPGTRLTVL.

The chain carries TRBV5-1 and TRBJ1-2; weak D call: TRBD1 (6 bases). CDR1 and CDR2 (germline): SGHRS, YFSETQ. The germline V and J ends were trimmed by 2 bases and 8 bases, with 16 bases remaining between them. This CDR3 is built from 14 residues. The CDR3 DNA reads TGCGCCAGCAGCTTCTCCTCAGGGGAAGAGGGCTACACCTTC. Protein sequence: CASSFSSGEEGYTF.

J is TRBJ2-5 and V is TRBV3-1 (or the pseudogene TRBV3-2); 9 bases are a match to TRBD2. CDR1 and CDR2 from the germline V gene are LGHDT and YNNKEL (reference sequence). V trimming: 8 bases; J trimming: 4 bases; junction bases outside the gene matches: 5. The CDR3 totals 13 residues. CDR3 nucleotide sequence: TGTGCCAGCGGGAGCGGGGGGACAGAGACCCAGTACTTC. Translation: CASGSGGTETQYF.

This clone occurred once. J is TRBJ1-6 and V is TRBV7-9, with TRBD1 matching 7 bases. Germline V lookup: CDR1 SEHNR, CDR2 FQNEAQ (reference sequence). The CDR3 spans 14 residues. Trimming cost V 2 bases and J 10 bases; bases outside gene matches: 5. The CDR3 loop reads CASSLFRTGSPLHF. The CDR3 DNA is TGTGCCAGCAGCTTATTCAGGACAGGATCACCCCTCCACTTT.

The J gene is TRBJ2-3, the V gene TRBV29-1; D is perhaps TRBD2 (7 bases). Germline V lookup: CDR1 SQVTM, CDR2 ANQGSEA. This CDR3 is 14 amino acids long. V was clipped by 2 bases and J by 4 bases, with 13 bases between them. CDR3 residues: CSVERGGGPDTQYF. CDR3 in DNA: TGCAGCGTTGAACGAGGGGGGGGTCCAGATACGCAGTATTTT.

The gene calls are TRBV30 and TRBJ1-5; 9 bases match TRBD1. The V segment lost 5 bases and the J segment 3 bases; nucleotides outside the gene matches: 8. Germline V gene lookup returns CDR1 GTSNPN and CDR2 SVGIG (reference sequence). This CDR3 is 15 amino acids long. The CDR3 DNA reads TGTGCCTGGGCCCACAGGGGGCTCGTCAATCAGCCCCAGCATTTT. Protein sequence: CAWAHRGLVNQPQHF.

The V and J genes are TRBV18 and TRBJ2-5; D possibly corresponds to TRBD2 (5 bases). The germline gives CDR1 KGHSH, CDR2 LQKENI. There are 13 residues in the CDR3. Trimming took off 2 bases at V and 4 bases at J, with 8 bases between the two ends. CDR3 in amino acids: CASSPGAAETQYF. In DNA, the CDR3 is TGTGCCAGCTCACCAGGAGCGGCAGAGACCCAGTACTTC.

This clone showed up just once. The chain employs TRBV5-6 and TRBJ2-3, with D hard to call. Germline V gene lookup returns CDR1 SGHDT and CDR2 YYEEEE. The CDR3 covers 16 residues. The ends were cut back, 4 bases at V and 2 bases at J, with 17 bases in the middle. The CDR3 nucleotides read TGTGCCAGCAGCCCTTTAGAATCGCGGCCCACAGATACGCAGTATTTT. This gives the protein CASSPLESRPTDTQYF.

V gene TRBV6-4 combines with J gene TRBJ2-7; 11 bases match TRBD1. Unmatched junction bases numbered 10, after V lost 6 bases and J lost 0 bases. CDR1 and CDR2 from the germline V gene are MRHNA and SNTAGT. The CDR3 loop spans 17 amino acids. CDR3 protein: CASRKTSGTGGSYEQYV. Here the CDR3 DNA reads TGTGCCAGCAGAAAAACTTCCGGGACAGGGGGCTCCTACGAGCAGTACGTC.

This chain connects TRBV28 to TRBJ1-5; D gene uncertain. CDR1 is MDHEN, CDR2 SYDVKM, per germline. V was cut by 8 bases and J by 9 bases, with 17 bases left in between. The CDR3 extends over 13 amino acids. The CDR3 DNA follows: TGTGCCAGCGATCTCCAAGCGGGCAGGCCCCAGCATTTT. Its protein is CASDLQAGRPQHF.

The CDR3 region has the DNA TGCGCCAGCAGCTTTTCCGGGACAGGGGGCGCGAGCACCGGGGAGCTGTTTTTT. This translates into CASSFSGTGGASTGELFF. This chain links TRBV5-1 with TRBJ2-2; the match to TRBD1 covers 12 bases. This CDR3 is 18 amino acids long. Trimming took 2 bases from V and 4 from J; bases not matched to a gene: 9. Germline V CDR1 and CDR2: SGHRS, YFSETQ.

The genes are TRBV6-5 and TRBJ2-5; 12 nucleotides line up with TRBD2. J was trimmed by 5 bases and V by 5 bases; bases with no gene match: 3. The CDR3 is made up of 14 amino acids. Germline V CDR1 and CDR2: MNHEY, SVGAGI. This CDR3 reads CASSPGLAGETQYF. The CDR3 coding sequence is TGTGCCAGCAGTCCCGGACTAGCGGGGGAGACCCAGTACTTC.

The rearrangement links TRBV5-1 to TRBJ2-5; 11 nucleotides agree with TRBD2. Per the germline V gene, CDR1 is SGHRS and CDR2 is YFSETQ. V shed 2 bases, J shed 2 bases, and the junction held 2 bases outside the gene matches. This CDR3 has 15 residues. CDR3 protein: CASSFSGGEQETQYF. The CDR3 bases are TGCGCCAGCAGCTTTAGCGGGGGGGAACAAGAGACCCAGTACTTC. Drawing the rest from reference TRBV5-1 and TRBJ2-5, the complete variable domain is KAGVTQTPRYLIKTRGQQVTLSCSPISGHRSVSWYQQTPGQGLQFLFEYFSETQRNKGNFPGRFSGRQFSNSRSEMNVSTLELGDSALYLCASSFSGGEQETQYFGPGTRLLVL.

This chain links TRBV3-1 (or the pseudogene TRBV3-2) with TRBJ2-1, with TRBD2 matching over 12 bases. The J segment lost 10 bases and the V segment lost 4 bases, leaving 14 bases of the junction unmatched. This CDR3 region has 17 residues. Germline lookup yields CDR1 LGHDT and CDR2 YNNKEL (reference sequence). In nucleotides, the CDR3 is TGTGCCAGCAGCCCACCAGAAGGACTAGCGGGGCGGTGGGAGCAGTTCTTC. It codes for CASSPPEGLAGRWEQFF.

Concerning this clone: Relative to the germline gene, one junction end is altered; a read error may explain this. The chain uses TRBV19 and TRBJ1-2, with a weak D call TRBD1 (6 bases). The germline gives CDR1 LNHDA, CDR2 SQIVND (reference sequence). The CDR3 runs 15 residues. The CDR3 region has the DNA TGTGCCAGCAGTATAGCTGCAGGGGTCAAGTATGGCTACACCTTC. Its protein product is CASSIAAGVKYGYTF.

The chain is built from TRBV10-1 and TRBJ1-1; tentative D call: TRBD1 (5 bases). Germline V gene sequence: CDR1 WNHNN, CDR2 SYGVQD (reference sequence). V was trimmed by 6 bases and J by 1 base, leaving 9 bases between them. The CDR3 is 13 amino acids. The CDR3 spells CASSGQGNTEAFF. CDR3 nucleotide sequence: TGCGCCAGCAGCGGTCAGGGGAACACTGAAGCTTTCTTT.

The chain recombines TRBV2 with TRBJ1-2; 10 bases line up with TRBD1. In germline, CDR1 is SNHLY, CDR2 FYNNEI. CDR3 length: 13 residues. Germline trimming cut 6 bases from V and 8 bases from J; bases unmatched to any gene: 6. The CDR3 loop reads CASSEGQGLGYTF. In nucleotides, the CDR3 is TGTGCCAGCAGCGAGGGACAGGGGCTCGGCTACACCTTC.

The chain recombines TRBV7-9 with TRBJ2-2, with D possibly being TRBD1 (6 bases). There are 15 residues in the CDR3. V dropped 1 base and J dropped 1 base, with 7 bases sitting between them. The germline CDR1 and CDR2 sequences are SEHNR and FQNEAQ (reference sequence). The CDR3 coding sequence is TGTGCCAGCAGCTTAGGGGGACAGAACACCGGGGAGCTGTTTTTT. This gives the protein CASSLGGQNTGELFF.

The chain combines TRBV7-2 with TRBJ1-5; 10 bases line up with TRBD1. Trimming at V came to 0 bases and at J to 7 bases, leaving 6 bases not matched to a gene. Germline assignment: CDR1 SGHTA and CDR2 FQGNSA. The CDR3 runs to 16 residues. The CDR3 sequence: CASSLALGQGSQPQHF. The DNA of the CDR3 is TGTGCCAGCAGCTTAGCGTTGGGACAGGGGTCCCAGCCCCAGCATTTT.

Note on this clone: Other DNA sequences within the sample encode an identical CDR3. The chain combines TRBV5-4 with TRBJ2-1, with 9 bases identical to TRBD2. With 0 bases clipped from V and 1 base from J, the junction kept 5 bases outside the gene matches. The CDR3 runs 17 residues. Germline V gene data show CDR1 as SGHNT and CDR2 as YYREEE (reference sequence). The CDR3 DNA follows: TGTGCCAGCAGCTTGGGGGGAGCGGGGGGTTCCTACAATGAGCAGTTCTTC. This translates into CASSLGGAGGSYNEQFF.

This chain connects TRBV11-3 to TRBJ2-1; 13 nucleotides match TRBD2. Germline-derived CDR1 and CDR2 are SGHNT and YENEEA. The CDR3 has 15 residues. V lost 4 bases to trimming and J lost 10 bases; unmatched junction nucleotides: 7. CDR3 sequence reads: CASSYGLAGVGEQFF. CDR3 coding DNA: TGTGCCAGCAGCTACGGACTAGCGGGGGTTGGGGAGCAGTTCTTC.

This clone was seen a single time. This chain uses TRBV5-1 with TRBJ1-4, with 7 bases identical to TRBD1. V gave up 4 bases and J gave up 5 bases; unmatched junction bases: 2. The V gene's germline CDR1 is SGHRS and CDR2 YFSETQ. The CDR3 covers 13 residues. In DNA, the CDR3 is TGCGCCAGCAGCCCGGACAGGAATGAAAAACTGTTTTTT. This gives the protein CASSPDRNEKLFF.

The V gene is TRBV7-8, the J gene TRBJ2-6; D is unclear. Germline lookup yields CDR1 SGHVS and CDR2 FQNEAQ. The CDR3 extends over 13 amino acids. Trimming removed 4 bases at V and 2 bases at J, with 3 bases between. CDR3 sequence (DNA): TGTGCCAGCAGCTACACTGGGGCCAACGTCCTGACTTTC. It specifies CASSYTGANVLTF. The whole variable domain, filled in from reference TRBV7-8 and TRBJ2-6, reads GAGVSQSPRYKVAKRGQDVALRCDPISGHVSLFWYQQALGQGPEFLTYFQNEAQLDKSGLPSDRFFAERPEGSVSTLKIQRTQQEDSAVYLCASSYTGANVLTFGAGSRLTVL.

The J gene is TRBJ1-1, the V gene TRBV6-4; TRBD1 matches at 8 bases. CDR3 size: 13 residues. Trimming removed 6 bases from V and 3 bases from J; junction bases left unmatched: 3. Per germline, CDR1 MRHNA and CDR2 SNTAGT. The CDR3 DNA reads TGTGCCAGCAGCAGGGGGCGCGACACTGAAGCTTTCTTT. Encoded protein: CASSRGRDTEAFF.

This clone was observed a single time. The chain is built from TRBV7-6 and TRBJ1-1; D not certain. Trimming pared 1 base from V and 4 bases from J, leaving 16 bases between. This CDR3 is built from 16 residues. From germline, CDR1 is SGHVS and CDR2 FNYEAQ. CDR3 DNA sequence: TGTGCCAGCAGCTTAGGGTACTCTTCCGGGAGCACTGAAGCTTTCTTT. Amino acids: CASSLGYSSGSTEAFF.